This T cell receptor beta chain was sequenced for a study of blood T cell repertoires in COVID-19. On the study more broadly: Some COVID-19 samples were acute and others convalescent; all came from the United States, Italy and Spain. The cDNA or gDNA used as material had been derived from T cells, B-cell-depleted T cells, or PBMCs.

Original handling: Quantification of nucleated cells was approximated via reference gene primer amplification. Profiled with immunoSEQ multiplex PCR; TCRdb holds only in-frame clones, not every one. That table supplies the V and J calls and clone size; D and trimming were determined from the DNA. Found here are fewer than 80,000 clones, 85% to 90% of them singletons; the top ten hold about 2.5%. Sequencing was performed on peripheral blood. This sequence was found in a human donor in a cohort sampled during active COVID-19.

Written as DNA, the CDR3 is TGTGCCAGCAGCTTCCAGGGGCTCGGTAATCAGCCCCAGCATTTT. This codes for CASSFQGLGNQPQHF. The V gene is TRBV7-2, the J gene TRBJ1-5, with D perhaps matching TRBD1 (6 bases). In germline, CDR1 is SGHTA, CDR2 FQGNSA. CDR3 size: 15 residues. Trimming left V 3 bases short and J 4 bases short, with 13 bases between.